This T cell receptor (beta chain) is from a study of cytomegalovirus exposure and HLA in healthy donors. Turning to the study itself: Early on, a data release was issued that held 80 million or so unique TCRs from HLA-typed donors.

Both 60 Vbeta primers and 13 Jbeta primers went into the PCR. Only in-frame clones appear in the TCRdb table, and some are missing; sequencing was by immunoSEQ multiplex PCR. This sample yields approximately 160,000 clones, of which over 75% are seen a single time; 1.3% belongs to the top ten. From germline, CDR1 is MNHEY and CDR2 SMNVEV (reference sequence). The V and J ends lost 2 bases and 8 bases, in that order; junction bases with no gene match: 2. CDR3 size: 15 residues. A remark on this clone: What it binds is unknown.

Study-level results: Previously analyzed data showed that most TCR beta V segments were productive at a frequency of about 90% or about 30%. A later analysis linked a missense variant in DCLRE1C to the trimming of TCR beta V and J genes.

The TCR was taken from a man between 45 and 60 years old in good health and CMV-seropositive. Sequenced: PBMCs. The chain uses TRBV27 and TRBJ2-1, with TRBD2 identical over 14 bases. Here the CDR3 DNA reads TGTGCCAGCAGTTTACGACTAGCGGGAGGGTATGAGCAGTTCTTC. It specifies CASSLRLAGGYEQFF.